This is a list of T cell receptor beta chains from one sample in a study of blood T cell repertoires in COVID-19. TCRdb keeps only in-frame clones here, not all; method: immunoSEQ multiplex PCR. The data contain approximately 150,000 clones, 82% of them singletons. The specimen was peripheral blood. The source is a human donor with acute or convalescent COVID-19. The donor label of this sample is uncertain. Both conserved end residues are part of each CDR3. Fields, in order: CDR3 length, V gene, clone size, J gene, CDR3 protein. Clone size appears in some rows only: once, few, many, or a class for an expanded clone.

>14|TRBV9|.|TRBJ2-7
CASSVRSQGGEQYF
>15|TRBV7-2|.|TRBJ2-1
CASTIQAGGQGEQFF
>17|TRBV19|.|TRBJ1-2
CASSISGLGAGVYGYTF
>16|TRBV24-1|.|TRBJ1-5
CATSDLNRGAGQPQHF
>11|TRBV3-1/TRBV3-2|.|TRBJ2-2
CASSQDKELFF
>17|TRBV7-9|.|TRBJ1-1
CASSLRPGTGLGTEAFF
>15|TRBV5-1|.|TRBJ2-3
CASSLQDSSTDTQYF
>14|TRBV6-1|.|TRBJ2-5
CASSDPRVVETQYF
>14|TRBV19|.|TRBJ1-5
CASSSETGNQPQHF
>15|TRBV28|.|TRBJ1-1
CASSLTGDWGTEAFF
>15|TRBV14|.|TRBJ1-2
CASSHLGQGNYGYTF
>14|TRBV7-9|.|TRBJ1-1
CASSLAGEVTEAFF
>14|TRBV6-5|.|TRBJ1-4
CASAPAGRVEKLFF
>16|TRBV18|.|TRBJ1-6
CASSLGRDRGNSPLHF
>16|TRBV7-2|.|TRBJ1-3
CASSSPGAGNGNTIYF
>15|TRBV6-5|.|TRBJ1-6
CASRPRAGPNSPLHF
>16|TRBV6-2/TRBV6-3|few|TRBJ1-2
CASSLTGTGAIGGYTF
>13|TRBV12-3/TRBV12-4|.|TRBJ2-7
CASSFGFSYEQYF
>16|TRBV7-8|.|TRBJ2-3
CASSFLDRGFADTQYF
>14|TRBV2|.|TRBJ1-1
CASSTRGANTEAFF
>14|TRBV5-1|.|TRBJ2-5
CASSLRQGQETQYF
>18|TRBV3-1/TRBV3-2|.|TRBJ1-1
CASSQGPRSPTGYPEAFF
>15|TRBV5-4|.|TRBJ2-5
CASSLAGAGQETQYF
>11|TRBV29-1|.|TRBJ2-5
CSPIVRETQYF
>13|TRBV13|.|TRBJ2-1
CASERGGNNEQFF
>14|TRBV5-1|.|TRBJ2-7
CASSLEGQGYEQYF
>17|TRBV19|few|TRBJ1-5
CASSILTTGGSGQPQHF
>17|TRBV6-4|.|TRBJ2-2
CASRFAVSLTNTGELFF
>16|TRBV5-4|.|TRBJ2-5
CASSFRQRGGSETQYF
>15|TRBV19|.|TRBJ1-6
CASSIKQAYNSPLHF
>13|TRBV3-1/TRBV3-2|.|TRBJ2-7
CASSRGPAGEQYF
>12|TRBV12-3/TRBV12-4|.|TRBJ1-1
CASSPYRGEAFF
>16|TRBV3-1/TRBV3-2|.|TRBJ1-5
CASSRQGPYSNQPQHF
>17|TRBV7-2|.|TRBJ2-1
CASSLAQRGGPYNEQFF
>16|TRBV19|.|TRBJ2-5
CASSPPRTDFQETQYF
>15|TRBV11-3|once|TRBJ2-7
CASSLSAGGSYEQYF
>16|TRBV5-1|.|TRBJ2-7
CASSLGSSGGGYEQYF
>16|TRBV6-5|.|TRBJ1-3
CASSYSQGNSGNTIYF
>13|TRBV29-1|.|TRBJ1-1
CSVEVTANTEAFF
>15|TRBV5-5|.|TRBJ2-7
CASSSTANPLYEQYF